This T cell receptor (beta chain) appears in the sequencing data of a study of CD8 T cells in Susac syndrome. Random-hexamer reverse transcription was applied to roughly 0.45 to 1 ug RNA. In TCRdb, the immunoSEQ multiplex PCR reads were re-called with MiXCR into one record per CDR3 protein. The data contain roughly 150,000 distinct CDR3 sequences, approximately 93% of them seen just once; the ten biggest clones take up around 0.21%. CDR3 size: 13 residues. CDR1 is SQVTM, CDR2 ANQGSEA, per germline. V shed 4 bases and J shed 6 bases, with 16 bases lying between them. TCR beta sequencing covered blood CD8+ and CD4+ T cells.

The clonotype originates from a human donor with multiple sclerosis. The chain couples TRBV29-1 to TRBJ2-7, with D unresolved. Input material: CD8+ T cells from PBMCs. The DNA for the CDR3 is TGCAGCGTTGTGCCCCCCCCGGGTTCCGAGCAGTACTTC. Residues: CSVVPPPGSEQYF.